This T cell receptor (beta chain) is from a study of beta chain features in type 1 diabetes. As for the study in general: The patients were much like the healthy donors in age, gender and cell yields.

On this clone itself: The antigen is unknown.

Reverse transcription of all isolated RNA meant that expressed TCRB transcripts were sequenced. The method was immunoSEQ multiplex PCR; TCRdb's version includes in-frame clones alone and lacks a portion of them. The repertoire holds 300,000 to 400,000 clones, with roughly 14% as singletons. The trim removed 3 bases at V and 3 bases at J, leaving 12 bases unmatched. The CDR3 consists of 17 residues. The germline V gene encodes CDR1 SGHNT and CDR2 YENEEA. Study conclusions and caveats: A greater similarity of naive, central memory and Treg TCRB repertoires was seen among patients than among healthy donors. Type 1 diabetes patients had VDJ junctions that carried fewer insertions and more deletions. Type 1 diabetes patients had moderately but significantly shorter TCRB CDR3s in all four CD4+ subsets.

Input material: naive CD4+ T cells from blood. The chain links TRBV11-3 to TRBJ2-3, with 7 bases identical to TRBD2. This TCR was sampled from a woman younger than 30 with type 1 diabetes. In DNA, the CDR3 is TGTGCCAGCAGCTTTGGGGGGGTTCGTACCGGAACAGATACGCAGTATTTT. Protein sequence: CASSFGGVRTGTDTQYF. Looking up the rest from reference TRBV11-3 and TRBJ2-3 gives the full variable domain: EAGVVQSPRYKIIEKKQPVAFWCNPISGHNTLYWYLQNLGQGPELLIRYENEEAVDDSQLPKDRFSAERLKGVDSTLKIQPAELGDSAVYLCASSFGGVRTGTDTQYFGPGTRLTVL.